This T cell receptor (beta chain) comes out of a study of OX40 agonist ivuxolimab in advanced cancers. About the investigation overall: The costimulatory receptor OX40 (CD134) was targeted by ivuxolimab, a fully human IgG2 agonistic monoclonal antibody. Intravenous ivuxolimab was administered to patients every 2 weeks at six dose levels: 0.01, 0.1, 0.3, 1.5, 3 and 10 mg/kg. Among the 52 dose-escalation patients, around 19 had hepatocellular carcinoma, around 15 melanoma, 9 renal cell carcinoma and 9 head and neck cancer. The dose-escalation cohort was almost 85% male with a mean age of approximately 59 years, ranging from about 23 to 85. Prior anti-PD-1, anti-PD-L1 or anti-CTLA-4 therapy was permitted, and checkpoint inhibitors had been received by roughly two fifths of dose-escalation patients. Partial responses occurred in three dose-escalation patients: two with cutaneous melanoma and one with hepatocellular carcinoma. The point of sequencing TCRbeta in the periphery was to test whether ivuxolimab changed TCR sequence diversity and drove clonal T-cell expansion. The monotherapy dose-escalation portion (N of about 50 patients) of the phase I ivuxolimab trial is reported in the paper. What the research found in general, with its limitations: Low levels of normalized T-cell clonal expansion were also seen in some patients who did not respond. Partial responders in the 0.1-3.0 mg/kg groups had among the lowest normalized peripheral clonal expansion, especially among CD8+ T cells. After ivuxolimab, CD8+ T cells had more expanded clones than CD4+ T cells on average. The antigen specificity of the peripheral T cells that underwent clonal expansion was not determined. Clonal expansion of both CD4+ and CD8+ blood T cells was observed from baseline to week 6 at doses 0.1 to 3.0 mg/kg.

Comment on this clone: It lacks a known antigen. Base qualities are not at hand, and no much larger clone is one base apart.

Genomic DNA was isolated from the sorted cells so that the TCRbeta CDR3 region could be sequenced. The immunoSEQ Assay was used to sequence the TCRbeta CDR3 regions. TCRdb limited this immuneACCESS table to in-frame rearrangements with V and J called. A share of clones is missing; checked studies link under half to unresolved V genes, and the rest is unexplained. For this sample the table gives 50,000 to 65,000 clones, of which about four fifths were detected only once. The top ten clones comprise 0.9% to 1.1% of the sample. Spanning cysteine to phenylalanine, the CDR3 consists of 14 amino acids. Only CDR3 DNA is held: 42 bases, read in frame from base 1. V ends up 6 bases short and J 2 bases short, with an unmatched junction base count of 6. As encoded in the germline V gene, CDR1 is ENHRY while CDR2 is SYGVKD. The trial excluded patients who had a history of autoimmune disease or who were on systemic immunosuppression. In every dose cohort, peripheral blood was drawn for TCR sequencing at baseline, cycle 4 day 1, and cycle 7 day 1. The samples were taken from a phase I, first-in-human, multicenter, open-label dose-escalation trial of ivuxolimab. Adults with locally advanced or metastatic head and neck squamous cell, hepatocellular, melanoma or renal cell carcinoma were enrolled in the trial. Before TCR sequencing, CD4+ and CD8+ T cells were separately sorted from peripheral blood.

The sequences come from CD4+ or CD8+ T cells sorted from blood, collected in a trial of the OX40 agonist ivuxolimab. The chain was built from TRBV10-3 and TRBJ1-2, with 7 central nucleotides matching TRBD1. The TCR sequence derives from an adult with an advanced solid tumor such as melanoma, head and neck, liver or kidney cancer. The nucleotide sequence is given as TGTGCCATCAGCCCGACAGGGAACAACTATGGCTACACCTTC. This gives the protein CAISPTGNNYGYTF.